A selection of T cell receptor beta chains follows, all from one sample in a study of blood T cell repertoires in COVID-19. The data were produced by immunoSEQ multiplex PCR, yet TCRdb's version contains in-frame clones alone and is incomplete. The data show fewer than 200,000 clones, 85% seen once. Source material: peripheral blood. The origin of the receptors is a woman aged 55-70 years with COVID-19, enrolled during active disease. CDR3s include the opening cysteine and the closing phenylalanine or tryptophan. D genes are given only for firm matches. The size entry is marked missing in some rows and otherwise reads once, few, many or a size class.

>TRBV9|TRBJ2-5|-|-
CASSVAGGETQYF
TGTGCCAGTAGCGTAGCCGGGGGAGAGACCCAGTACTTC
>TRBV6-6|TRBJ2-5|TRBD2|-
CASSPAGGMGETQYF
TGTGCCAGCAGTCCGGCGGGGGGGATGGGGGAGACCCAGTACTTC
>TRBV9|TRBJ1-1|TRBD1|-
CASSVTGGTEAFF
TGTGCCAGCAGCGTAACAGGGGGTACTGAAGCTTTCTTT
>TRBV19|TRBJ2-1|TRBD2|-
CASSLGGSGGLHEQFF
TGTGCCAGTAGTCTGGGTGGTTCGGGAGGGCTTCATGAGCAGTTCTTC
>TRBV5-4|TRBJ2-1|-|-
CASSLGGGNYNEQFF
TGTGCCAGCAGCTTGGGAGGGGGTAACTACAATGAGCAGTTCTTC
>TRBV5-1|TRBJ2-5|TRBD2|-
CASSSAARTSGETQYF
TGCGCCAGCAGCTCGGCCGCCCGTACTAGCGGTGAGACCCAGTACTTC
>TRBV5-1|TRBJ2-1|-|-
CASSLGGAVEQFF
TGCGCCAGCAGCTTGGGCGGGGCGGTTGAGCAGTTCTTC
>TRBV25-1|TRBJ2-2|-|-
CASSGRGTGELFF
TGTGCCAGCAGTGGGAGGGGCACCGGGGAGCTGTTTTTT
>TRBV11-2|TRBJ1-1|-|-
CASSLWQMNTEAFF
TGTGCCAGCAGCTTATGGCAGATGAACACTGAAGCTTTCTTT
>TRBV5-5|TRBJ1-2|-|-
CASSAGVDFYGYTF
TGTGCCAGCAGCGCCGGGGTAGACTTTTATGGCTACACCTTC
>TRBV3-1/TRBV3-2|TRBJ2-1|-|-
CASSNIVSRYNEQFF
TGTGCCAGCAGCAATATTGTGTCTAGGTACAATGAGCAGTTCTTC
>TRBV9|TRBJ2-3|-|once
CASSVAGGLSTDTQYF
TGTGCCAGCAGCGTCGCAGGGGGGCTTAGCACAGATACGCAGTATTTT
>TRBV5-1|TRBJ1-1|TRBD1|-
CASSRRQGMNTEAFF
TGCGCCAGCAGCCGGAGACAGGGAATGAACACTGAAGCTTTCTTT
>TRBV9|TRBJ1-1|-|-
CASSVVNRVTEAFF
TGTGCCAGCAGCGTAGTCAACAGGGTTACTGAAGCTTTCTTT
>TRBV14|TRBJ1-3|TRBD1|many
CASSQLTGTSGNTIYF
TGTGCCAGCAGCCAATTGACAGGGACCTCTGGAAACACCATATATTTT
>TRBV30|TRBJ2-1|-|-
CAWAGLTGTQYNEQFF
TGTGCCTGGGCCGGCCTTACCGGGACACAGTACAATGAGCAGTTCTTC
>TRBV6-6|TRBJ1-4|-|-
CASTGQSGREKLFF
TGTGCCAGCACCGGACAGAGCGGCAGAGAAAAACTGTTTTTT
>TRBV10-3|TRBJ2-1|-|once
CAITQGGDEQFF
TGTGCCATCACCCAGGGGGGCGATGAGCAGTTCTTC
>TRBV29-1|TRBJ2-7|-|-
CSVDRGNSYEQYF
TGCAGCGTTGATAGGGGGAATTCCTACGAGCAGTACTTC
>TRBV7-6|TRBJ1-5|TRBD1|-
CASSLLGPGQGNGKPQHF
TGTGCCAGCAGCTTACTAGGGCCGGGACAGGGGAATGGCAAGCCCCAGCATTTT
>TRBV3-1/TRBV3-2|TRBJ1-1|-|-
CASSHQGNANTEAFF
TGTGCCAGCAGCCACCAGGGGAATGCGAACACTGAAGCTTTCTTT
>TRBV6-5|TRBJ2-1|-|-
CASSYSDRSSYNEQFF
TGTGCCAGCAGTTACTCCGACAGGAGCTCCTACAATGAGCAGTTCTTC
>TRBV3-1/TRBV3-2|TRBJ1-1|TRBD1|-
CASSPWTGTTEAFF
TGTGCCAGCAGCCCTTGGACAGGGACAACTGAAGCTTTCTTT
>TRBV24-1|TRBJ1-5|TRBD1|-
CATSDSRQGATYQPQHF
TGTGCCACCAGTGACTCCAGACAGGGGGCGACCTATCAGCCCCAGCATTTT
>TRBV7-6|TRBJ2-7|-|-
CASSLWGEEYEQYF
TGTGCCAGCAGCTTATGGGGGGAGGAATACGAGCAGTACTTC
>TRBV2|TRBJ1-2|-|-
CASRRGGGGYTF
TGTGCCAGTCGACGGGGAGGAGGCGGCTACACCTTC
>TRBV7-3|TRBJ1-4|TRBD1|-
CASSQGTGGTEKLFF
TGTGCCAGCAGCCAGGGGACAGGGGGAACTGAAAAACTGTTTTTT
>TRBV12-5|TRBJ2-3|TRBD2|-
CASAIGTSGRFFTDTQYF
TGTGCTAGTGCCATAGGGACTAGCGGGCGTTTTTTCACAGATACGCAGTATTTT
>TRBV18|TRBJ1-5|-|-
CASSPFYGQYQPQHF
TGTGCCAGCTCACCATTTTACGGTCAATATCAGCCCCAGCATTTT
>TRBV14|TRBJ2-1|-|-
CASSQLARVFF
TGTGCCAGCAGCCAACTCGCTCGGGTGTTCTTC
>TRBV3-1/TRBV3-2|TRBJ2-7|TRBD2|-
CASSQKGLAYEQYF
TGTGCCAGCAGCCAAAAAGGACTAGCCTACGAGCAGTACTTC
>TRBV5-5|TRBJ1-2|TRBD1|-
CASSLDGQGDYTF
TGTGCCAGCAGCTTGGACGGACAGGGTGACTACACCTTC
>TRBV27|TRBJ1-1|-|-
CASSSSDRPEEAFF
TGTGCCAGCAGTTCCTCGGACAGACCAGAAGAAGCTTTCTTT
>TRBV5-5|TRBJ2-5|TRBD2|once
CASSLAREGGETQYF
TGTGCCAGCAGCTTGGCCAGGGAGGGAGGAGAGACCCAGTACTTC
>TRBV6-1|TRBJ2-7|-|-
CASSASSPGLRGEQYF
TGTGCCAGCAGTGCCTCCTCACCAGGACTGCGTGGGGAGCAGTACTTC
>TRBV6-2/TRBV6-3|TRBJ2-1|-|-
CASSLDLRGYNEQFF
TGTGCCAGCAGCCTCGACCTCCGGGGCTACAATGAGCAGTTCTTC
>TRBV6-1|TRBJ2-4|-|-
CASSESPGAKNIQYF
TGTGCCAGCAGTGAATCTCCGGGGGCCAAAAACATTCAGTACTTC
>TRBV27|TRBJ2-2|TRBD2|-
CASRVTGGTSTGELFF
TGTGCCAGCAGGGTAACGGGGGGAACTTCCACCGGGGAGCTGTTTTTT
>TRBV30|TRBJ1-3|-|-
CAWGRGRQGGNTIYF
TGTGCCTGGGGTAGGGGAAGGCAGGGCGGAAACACCATATATTTT
>TRBV25-1|TRBJ1-2|-|few
CASSENLRSYGYTF
TGTGCCAGCAGTGAAAATCTACGCTCCTATGGCTACACCTTC
>TRBV18|TRBJ1-2|TRBD1|-
CASSLDRALYGYTF
TGTGCCAGCTCACTAGACAGGGCCCTCTATGGCTACACCTTC
>TRBV7-2|TRBJ1-1|-|-
CASSLRGTEAFF
TGTGCCAGCAGCCTACGGGGAACTGAAGCTTTCTTT